Below, 13 T cell receptor beta chains from the same sample are listed, as sequenced in a study of T cell responses to AZD1222 COVID-19 vaccine. Method: immunoSEQ multiplex PCR; TCRdb's copy keeps in-frame clones and lacks some. The data contain around 83,000 clones, about 84% of them singletons. The sequencing used peripheral blood, collected on day 0 of AZD1222 vaccination. The receptors originated from an adult in good health.

The V call is TRBV5-8, the J call TRBJ2-7, with 9 bases fitting TRBD1. Germline V gives CDR1 SGHTS, CDR2 YDEGEE. CDR3 length: 16 residues. The junction had 5 bases not matched to a gene; V was cut back by 0 bases and J by 1 base. CDR3 DNA: TGTGCCAGCAGCTTGGCCGGGACAGGGCGATCCTACGAGCAGTACTTC. The encoded protein is CASSLAGTGRSYEQYF.

The count of this clone is one. This rearrangement joins TRBV2 to TRBJ1-3; tentative D call: TRBD1 (5 bases). CDR3 length: 16 amino acids. Germline-derived CDR1 and CDR2 are SNHLY and FYNNEI. Trimming took off 7 bases at V and 2 bases at J, with 18 bases between the two ends. The CDR3 DNA reads as TGTGCCAGCAAAATCTTCCTTGACAGAGCTGGAAACACCATATATTTT. Its protein is CASKIFLDRAGNTIYF.

CDR3 DNA sequence: TGCGCCAGCAGCCAATCCCGGGGAAACTATGGCTACACCTTC. Translation gives CASSQSRGNYGYTF. This chain links TRBV4-3 with TRBJ1-2; D gene uncertain. The CDR3 is 14 residues long. CDR1 LGHNA and CDR2 YSLEER come from the germline V gene. Trimming removed 2 bases from V and 2 bases from J, with 9 bases in between.

This clone has only a few counts. This chain connects TRBV4-3 to TRBJ1-2, with 9 bases matching TRBD1. The ends lost 4 bases at V and 7 bases at J; junction bases unmatched: 10. The CDR3 has 15 amino acids. CDR1 LGHNA and CDR2 YSLEER come from the germline V gene. The chain's CDR3 is CASSPSGTGGSGYTF. CDR3 in DNA: TGCGCCAGCAGCCCTTCGGGAACAGGGGGCTCTGGCTACACCTTC.

The V gene is TRBV29-1, the J gene TRBJ2-1, with 10 bases aligning to TRBD1. The CDR3 totals 15 residues. Germline assignment: CDR1 SQVTM and CDR2 ANQGSEA. Trimming cost V 5 bases and J 9 bases; bases outside gene matches: 13. CDR3 residues: CSVREIGQGVGEQFF. CDR3 nucleotides: TGCAGCGTTCGCGAGATAGGACAGGGGGTAGGTGAGCAGTTCTTC.

The V call is TRBV3-1 (or the pseudogene TRBV3-2), the J call TRBJ1-6; 10 positions match TRBD1. Germline values: CDR1 LGHDT, CDR2 YNNKEL (reference sequence). The CDR3 is made up of 14 amino acids. V was pared by 8 bases and J by 7 bases, with 5 bases of the junction left unmatched. The chain's CDR3 is CASHGQGGNSPLHF. CDR3 nucleotide sequence: TGTGCCAGCCACGGACAGGGGGGCAATTCACCCCTCCACTTT.

Concerning this clone: Mismatch with germline at one junction end may stem from a read error. This chain connects TRBV30 to TRBJ1-2; D uncertain. Germline loops: CDR1 GTSNPN, CDR2 SVGIG (reference sequence). This CDR3 comprises 13 residues. CDR3 residues: CAWSPQRKAGVSF. The CDR3 DNA sequence: TGTGCCTGGAGTCCTCAAAGGAAAGCGGGTGTCTCCTTC.

V is TRBV5-8 and J is TRBJ1-1; D uncertain. The V end lost 7 bases, the J end lost 3 bases, and 13 bases lay between the germline ends. The germline CDR1 and CDR2 sequences are SGHTS and YDEGEE. This CDR3 spans 13 amino acids. The CDR3 is CASLVRGDTEAFF. The CDR3 nucleotides are TGTGCCAGCCTTGTCCGTGGGGACACTGAAGCTTTCTTT.

This chain joins TRBV10-1 and TRBJ2-1; the D is unclear. V shed 0 bases and J shed 9 bases, with 12 bases lying between them. The CDR3 spans 14 residues. Germline CDR1 is WNHNN and CDR2 is SYGVQD (reference sequence). The CDR3: CASSESVLGSEQFF. DNA of the CDR3: TGCGCCAGCAGTGAGTCGGTGTTGGGCAGTGAGCAGTTCTTC.

The chain has TRBV7-9 and TRBJ2-5; D call uncertain. Germline-derived CDR1 and CDR2 are SEHNR and FQNEAQ (reference sequence). V shed 2 bases and J shed 4 bases, with 5 bases lying between them. The CDR3 is made up of 12 amino acids. The CDR3 is CASSLLGETQYF. The CDR3 DNA reads TGTGCCAGCAGCTTACTGGGAGAGACCCAGTACTTC.

This clone was counted once. This CDR3 is CASSSTTPGDTQYF. CDR3 coding DNA: TGTGCCAGCAGCTCTACTACTCCGGGAGATACGCAGTATTTT. The chain is built from TRBV11-2 and TRBJ2-3; D unresolved. CDR1 and CDR2 from the germline V gene are SGHAT and FQNNGV. V lost 4 bases, J lost 5 bases, and 13 bases lay in between. CDR3 size: 14 residues.

The chain recombines TRBV15 with TRBJ2-7, with D perhaps TRBD1 or TRBD2 (6 bases each). V dropped 0 bases and J dropped 7 bases, with 13 bases sitting between them. Germline V gives CDR1 LNHNV, CDR2 YYDKDF (reference sequence). The CDR3 runs to 14 residues. CDR3 sequence: CATSRDLGAGEQYF. The CDR3 DNA reads as TGTGCCACCAGCAGAGATTTGGGGGCGGGGGAGCAGTACTTC. The variable domain in full, with the rest retrieved from reference TRBV15 and TRBJ2-7, is DAMVIQNPRYQVTQFGKPVTLSCSQTLNHNVMYWYQQKSSQAPKLLFHYYDKDFNNEADTPDNFQSRRPNTSFCFLDIRSPGLGDTAMYLCATSRDLGAGEQYFGPGTRLTVT.

The V gene is TRBV19, the J gene TRBJ2-3; 12 nucleotides agree with TRBD2. There are 16 residues in the CDR3. The germline V gene has CDR1 LNHDA and CDR2 SQIVND (reference sequence). V was clipped by 3 bases and J by 4 bases; unmatched bases: 5. The CDR3 loop reads CASSIELAGGPDTQYF. CDR3 DNA sequence: TGTGCCAGTAGTATCGAACTAGCGGGAGGCCCAGATACGCAGTATTTT.